One TCR beta chain is described in this entry. Antigen specificity is unknown. Libraries were prepared by immunoSEQ multiplex PCR; TCRdb keeps only in-frame clonotypes and omits some of them. The repertoire holds 650 to 900 clones, around 90% seen once, with roughly 2% in the top ten. This specimen belongs to a study of neoadjuvant nivolumab and ipilimumab in lung cancer. The CDR3 length is 13 residues. Trimming pared 4 bases from V and 5 bases from J, leaving 10 bases between. Germline CDR1 and CDR2: SGHRS and YFSETQ. Study conclusions and caveats: Only two of four nivolumab-treated tumors gained richness and clonality by surgery.

This sequence was found in an adult with non-small cell lung cancer. The chain has TRBV5-1 and TRBJ1-3; D call uncertain. The sequencing used adjacent normal lung tissue, collected after neoadjuvant nivolumab, alone or with ipilimumab, at or shortly before surgery. CDR3 region: CASSTDGRNTIYF. In DNA, the CDR3 is TGCGCCAGCAGCACGGACGGAAGAAACACCATATATTTT.